These 11 T cell receptor beta chains originate from one sample sequenced in a study of beta chain features in type 1 diabetes. Expressed TCRB transcripts were sequenced after all isolated RNA was converted to cDNA. The data were produced by immunoSEQ multiplex PCR, yet TCRdb's version contains in-frame clones alone and is incomplete. The data hold 300,000 to 350,000 clones, with about 20% observed a single time. Sequencing used naive CD4+ T cells from blood. All receptors come from a woman aged 18-29 years in good health.

This clone was detected only a few times. The chain joins TRBV30 to TRBJ1-5, with TRBD1 matching over 12 bases. Germline values: CDR1 GTSNPN, CDR2 SVGIG (reference sequence). Unmatched junction bases numbered 8, after V lost 7 bases and J lost 7 bases. CDR3 length equals 14 residues. The CDR3 coding sequence is TGTGCCTTCACCGGGACAGGGGGCGGCCAGCCCCAGCATTTT. Translating it yields CAFTGTGGGQPQHF.

This clone has just a few counts. The rearrangement links TRBV20-1 to TRBJ2-1, with D perhaps matching TRBD1 (6 bases). CDR1 is DFQATT, CDR2 SNEGSKA, per germline (reference sequence). Trimming cost V 6 bases and J 4 bases, with 7 bases left between them. CDR3 length: 11 residues. CDR3 bases: TGCAGTGCGGACAGTTACAATGAGCAGTTCTTC. Translated: CSADSYNEQFF.

The chain links TRBV5-1 to TRBJ1-5; D uncertain. The CDR3 is 15 amino acids. Trimming removed 0 bases from V and 5 bases from J, with 12 bases in between. Looked up from germline, CDR1 is SGHRS and CDR2 is YFSETQ. The CDR3 spells CASSLGGVDDQPQHF. The CDR3 region has the DNA TGCGCCAGCAGCTTGGGGGGAGTCGATGATCAGCCCCAGCATTTT.

The chain couples TRBV18 to TRBJ1-1; D remains ambiguous. Germline loops: CDR1 KGHSH, CDR2 LQKENI. V was cut by 2 bases and J by 0 bases, with 19 bases left in between. The CDR3 sequence is 18 residues long. In nucleotides, the CDR3 is TGTGCCAGCTCACCATTGGGCGGGCAGGCGGTGATGAACACTGAAGCTTTCTTT. It codes for CASSPLGGQAVMNTEAFF.

This clone turned up a few times. CDR3 region: CAWTRAGAETQYF. CDR3 in DNA: TGTGCCTGGACACGGGCGGGGGCTGAGACCCAGTACTTC. The chain links TRBV30 to TRBJ2-5; tentatively, D is TRBD2 (7 bases). The germline V and J ends were trimmed by 4 bases and 5 bases, with 14 bases remaining between them. The germline V gene has CDR1 GTSNPN and CDR2 SVGIG (reference sequence). The CDR3 covers 13 residues.

This sequence joins TRBV4-3 and TRBJ1-1; TRBD1 is a possible D gene (5 bases). The V end was cut by 0 bases, the J end by 4 bases, with 9 bases between. The CDR3 is 14 amino acids. In germline, CDR1 is LGHNA, CDR2 YSLEER. For the CDR3, the DNA is TGCGCCAGCAGCCAAGATCGGGGGGGCACTGAAGCTTTCTTT. It translates to CASSQDRGGTEAFF.

The chain uses TRBV25-1 and TRBJ2-1, with D perhaps matching TRBD1 (5 bases). Germline V gene sequence: CDR1 MGHDK, CDR2 SYGVNS. V was clipped by 7 bases and J by 7 bases, with 14 bases between them. The CDR3 is 13 amino acids. The CDR3 loop is CASKGVMGNEQFF. CDR3 nucleotide sequence: TGTGCCAGCAAAGGGGTTATGGGAAATGAGCAGTTCTTC.

The gene calls are TRBV9 and TRBJ1-2, with D unclear. V was trimmed by 0 bases and J by 4 bases, leaving 10 bases between them. Per germline, CDR1 SGDLS and CDR2 YYNGEE. This CDR3 is 14 amino acids long. DNA for the CDR3: TGTGCCAGCAGCGTAGAGGCGGAGATCTATGGCTACACCTTC. It specifies CASSVEAEIYGYTF.

The rearrangement links TRBV30 to TRBJ1-2; TRBD1 matches 7 bases. CDR1 is GTSNPN, CDR2 SVGIG, per germline (reference sequence). CDR3 length equals 14 residues. Trimming cost V 0 bases and J 6 bases; bases outside gene matches: 7. The DNA for the CDR3 is TGTGCCTGGAGTGTACTGACAGGGTCAAATGGCTACACCTTC. This codes for CAWSVLTGSNGYTF.

In its sample, this clone was seen a few times. The chain joins TRBV5-1 to TRBJ2-1; 8 bases match TRBD2. V lost 4 bases to trimming and J lost 7 bases; unmatched junction nucleotides: 10. From germline, CDR1 is SGHRS and CDR2 YFSETQ. The CDR3 length is 15 residues. CDR3 amino acids: CASSPGRLAGNEQFF. Here the CDR3 DNA reads TGCGCCAGCAGCCCGGGAAGATTAGCGGGGAATGAGCAGTTCTTC.

This sequence joins TRBV7-3 and TRBJ2-1, with TRBD2 matching 10 bases. V was clipped by 6 bases and J by 6 bases; unmatched bases: 11. Germline V gene sequence: CDR1 SGHTA, CDR2 FQGTGA. This CDR3 comprises 16 residues. CDR3 sequence: CASSLAGGKRFNEQFF. The CDR3 bases are TGTGCCAGCAGTTTAGCGGGGGGTAAAAGGTTCAATGAGCAGTTCTTC.